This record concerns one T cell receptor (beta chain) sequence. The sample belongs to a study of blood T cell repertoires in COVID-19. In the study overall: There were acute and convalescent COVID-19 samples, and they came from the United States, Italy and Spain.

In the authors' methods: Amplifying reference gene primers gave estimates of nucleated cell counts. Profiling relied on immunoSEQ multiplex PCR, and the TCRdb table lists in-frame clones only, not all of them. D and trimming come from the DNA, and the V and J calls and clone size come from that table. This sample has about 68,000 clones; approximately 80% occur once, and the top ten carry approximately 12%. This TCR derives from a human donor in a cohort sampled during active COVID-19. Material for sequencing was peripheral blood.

In nucleotides, the CDR3 is TGTGCCAGCAGCTTAGCGTCACAGGGGCCCTATGGCTACACCTTC. This codes for CASSLASQGPYGYTF. This sequence joins TRBV7-2 and TRBJ1-2, with TRBD1 identical over 7 bases. Trimming at V came to 0 bases and at J to 4 bases, leaving 5 bases not matched to a gene. Germline CDR1 is SGHTA and CDR2 is FQGNSA. This CDR3 is built from 15 residues.